This paragraph covers one T cell receptor (beta chain) sequence. Its cognate antigen is unknown. cDNA libraries for TCR beta contained unique molecular identifiers. TCRdb ran MiXCR on the PCR reads and lists one entry per CDR3 protein. The sample yields hundreds of thousands of distinct CDR3 sequences, approximately 38% seen once. Trimming at V came to 1 base and at J to 2 bases, leaving 2 bases not matched to a gene. CDR3 size: 15 residues. Germline values: CDR1 SQVTM, CDR2 ANQGSEA. This entry comes from a study of post-analysis software for immune sequencing data. Study observations and caveats: When patients were compared with controls, 4 or 5 TRBV segments were more frequent, TRBV5-6, TRBV5-1 and TRBV20-1 among them. Significantly decreased normalized Chao1 diversity was recorded for multiple sclerosis patients relative to controls.

This sequence was found in a girl under 10 years old with multiple sclerosis. The sample consisted of blood. The chain recombines TRBV29-1 with TRBJ2-1, with 10 nucleotides matching TRBD2. The CDR3 spells CSVEALAGAYNEQFF. CDR3 DNA sequence: TGCAGCGTTGAAGCCCTAGCGGGAGCCTACAATGAGCAGTTCTTC.